This T cell receptor (beta chain) is from a study of response to subunit inactivated influenza vaccine. Germline CDR1 and CDR2: SQVTM and ANQGSEA. The V gene lost 2 bases and the J gene lost 4 bases, with 13 bases spanning the gap. The CDR3 consists of 14 residues. Each CDR3 protein gets one entry after TCRdb re-called the RT-PCR reads with MiXCR. The table lists around 760,000 distinct CDR3 sequences, 11% to 15% of them singletons. Study conclusions and caveats: The study's authors posited that every seasonal influenza vaccination enlists few new T cells.

Concerning this clonotype: The antigen remains unidentified.

V is TRBV29-1 and J is TRBJ2-3; D is unresolved. The source of this sequence is a man aged 50-60 years who received an inactivated influenza vaccine. Source: PBMCs from blood, taken around two weeks before vaccination. CDR3 sequence (DNA): TGCAGCGTTGAAAAAGGCCCGCGGCCAGATACGCAGTATTTT. This codes for CSVEKGPRPDTQYF.